One sample yielded the 10 T cell receptor beta chains listed below, sequenced in a study of immune characteristics of hereditary and idiopathic chronic pancreatitis. Profiling relied on immunoSEQ multiplex PCR, and the TCRdb table lists in-frame clones only, not all of them. This table has 500 to 700 clones, approximately 60% appearing once. Sequences were obtained from pancreas tissue. The receptors were gathered from a human donor who was a deceased organ donor serving as a healthy control.

V usage is TRBV9 and J usage is TRBJ1-1; D possibly corresponds to TRBD1 (6 bases). V lost 4 bases, J lost 4 bases, and 11 bases lay in between. Germline lookup yields CDR1 SGDLS and CDR2 YYNGEE. This CDR3 contains 13 residues. The CDR3 region has the DNA TGTGCCAGCAGCCTCACAGGGAGCACTGAAGCTTTCTTT. Its translation: CASSLTGSTEAFF. The variable domain in full, with the rest retrieved from reference TRBV9 and TRBJ1-1, is DSGVTQTPKHLITATGQRVTLRCSPRSGDLSVYWYQQSLDQGLQFLIQYYNGEERAKGNILERFSAQQFPDLHSELNLSSLELGDSALYFCASSLTGSTEAFFGQGTRLTVV.

This chain links TRBV23-1 with TRBJ2-7, with 7 bases matching TRBD2. TRBV23-1 belongs to the ORF category, with a function that is uncertain. V gave up 6 bases and J gave up 0 bases; unmatched junction bases: 11. This CDR3 has 16 amino acids. DNA of the CDR3: TGCGCCAGCAGGGTGGGTACGGGAGGACGCTCCTACGAGCAGTACTTC. The encoded protein is CASRVGTGGRSYEQYF.

The chain carries TRBV5-6 and TRBJ1-1, with unresolved D. Trimming removed 7 bases at V and 0 bases at J, with 13 bases between. The CDR3 is 14 residues long. CDR1 is SGHDT, CDR2 YYEEEE, per germline. In DNA, the CDR3 is TGTGCCAGCCAAATCGGCCCCATGAACACTGAAGCTTTCTTT. It specifies CASQIGPMNTEAFF.

The chain employs TRBV19 and TRBJ2-7, with D possibly being TRBD1 (5 bases). Trimming removed 7 bases from V and 6 bases from J, with 13 bases in between. The germline V gene encodes CDR1 LNHDA and CDR2 SQIVND (reference sequence). The CDR3 has 12 residues. The CDR3, as DNA: TGTGCCAGTATGGGGCAGGTGGGCGAGCAGTACTTC. Encoded protein: CASMGQVGEQYF. The variable domain in full, with the rest retrieved from reference TRBV19 and TRBJ2-7, is DGGITQSPKYLFRKEGQNVTLSCEQNLNHDAMYWYRQDPGQGLRLIYYSQIVNDFQKGDIAEGYSVSREKKESFPLTVTSAQKNPTAFYLCASMGQVGEQYFGPGTRLTVT.

The chain has TRBV3-1 (or the pseudogene TRBV3-2) and TRBJ1-3, with 7 nucleotides matching TRBD1. V shed 1 base, J shed 16 bases, and the junction held 10 bases outside the gene matches. Germline CDR1 LGHDT, CDR2 YNNKEL (reference sequence). The CDR3 is 13 residues long. The DNA of the CDR3 is TGTGCCAGCAGCCAAGGGGGACAGTCGGGGAGGTATTTT. This sequence encodes CASSQGGQSGRYF.

This clone was counted a few times. The same CDR3 is also encoded by other DNA sequences in this sample. The chain has TRBV11-3 and TRBJ2-3; D call uncertain. Germline V CDR1 and CDR2: SGHNT, YENEEA. V lost 5 bases to trimming and J lost 3 bases, with 12 bases between them. The CDR3 has 14 amino acids. The CDR3 reads CASSLGPGTDTQYF. The CDR3, as DNA: TGTGCCAGCAGCCTAGGACCAGGAACAGATACGCAGTATTTT.

Regarding this clone: One end of the junction is discordant with germline, which a read error may explain. The rearrangement links TRBV5-4 to TRBJ2-3; 9 bases line up with TRBD2. The CDR3 extends over 13 amino acids. Germline CDR1 SGHNT, CDR2 YYREEE (reference sequence). The CDR3 here is CATAGTSRDTQYF. For the CDR3, the DNA is TGTGCCACCGCCGGGACTAGCAGAGATACGCAGTATTTT.

This clone is large. V is TRBV5-1 and J is TRBJ2-2, with D tentatively TRBD2 (5 bases). The germline V and J ends were trimmed by 4 bases and 5 bases, with 15 bases remaining between them. The CDR3 contains 15 residues. Germline lookup yields CDR1 SGHRS and CDR2 YFSETQ. CDR3 sequence (DNA): TGCGCCAGCAGCGTGCTAGGAGGTCGTACCGGGGAGCTGTTTTTT. This gives the protein CASSVLGGRTGELFF.

J is TRBJ1-1 and V is TRBV7-8; 11 bases agree with TRBD1. The germline CDR1 and CDR2 sequences are SGHVS and FQNEAQ. This CDR3 contains 14 residues. After removal of 4 bases from V and 7 bases from J, the junction contained 5 bases not matched to a gene. The CDR3 DNA sequence: TGTGCCAGCAGCTGGGACAGGGGGATCGGTGAAGCTTTCTTT. It specifies CASSWDRGIGEAFF.

The gene calls are TRBV28 and TRBJ2-3; D is unclear. CDR1 is MDHEN and CDR2 is SYDVKM in the germline V gene. The CDR3 has 14 residues. V was clipped by 3 bases and J by 5 bases, with 12 bases between them. This CDR3 is CASSFPTRGDTQYF. In DNA form, the CDR3 reads TGTGCCAGCAGTTTCCCTACTCGCGGAGATACGCAGTATTTT.